This T cell receptor beta chain derives from a study of response to subunit inactivated influenza vaccine. Whole-study findings and limits: T cells newly recruited by each seasonal influenza vaccination are few, the authors suggested.

As concerns this clonotype: What it recognizes is unknown.

TCRdb independently ran MiXCR on the RT-PCR reads; one entry per CDR3 protein. The table lists around 150,000 distinct CDR3 sequences, roughly a tenth of them singletons. The V gene end was trimmed by 6 bases and the J gene end by 5 bases; junction bases not matched to a gene: 11. Germline values: CDR1 MNHNS, CDR2 SASEGT. CDR3 length equals 15 residues. Sequences were derived from non-naive T cells sorted from PBMCs, sampled more than 35 days after vaccination. This TCR was recovered from a man in his forties or fifties who received an inactivated influenza vaccine. V and J are TRBV6-1 and TRBJ2-3, with 7 bases identical to TRBD2. The DNA of the CDR3 is TGTGCCAGCAGGAGCGGGGCGGGAGCTCTAGATACGCAGTATTTT. Translating gives CASRSGAGALDTQYF.